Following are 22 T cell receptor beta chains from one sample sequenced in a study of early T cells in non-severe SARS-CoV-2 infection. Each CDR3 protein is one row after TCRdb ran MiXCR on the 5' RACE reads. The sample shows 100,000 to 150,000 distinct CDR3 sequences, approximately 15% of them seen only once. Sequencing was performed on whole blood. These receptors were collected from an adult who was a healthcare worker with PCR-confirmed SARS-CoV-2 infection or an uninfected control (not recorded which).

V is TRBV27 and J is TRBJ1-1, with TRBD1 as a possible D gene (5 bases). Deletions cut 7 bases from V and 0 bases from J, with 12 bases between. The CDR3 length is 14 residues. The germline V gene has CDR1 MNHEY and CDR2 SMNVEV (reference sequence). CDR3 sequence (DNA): TGTGCCAGCACCCCGGGGGGGTTGAACACTGAAGCTTTCTTT. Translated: CASTPGGLNTEAFF.

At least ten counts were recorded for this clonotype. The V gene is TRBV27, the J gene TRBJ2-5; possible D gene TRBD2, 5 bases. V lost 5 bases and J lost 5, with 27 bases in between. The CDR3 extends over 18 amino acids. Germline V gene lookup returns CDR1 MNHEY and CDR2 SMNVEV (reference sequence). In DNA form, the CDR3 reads TGTGCCAGCAGTAGGACTCCTGTAACCTCCTTAGCAACGGAGACCCAGTACTTC. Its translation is CASSRTPVTSLATETQYF.

The CDR3 DNA reads as TGTGCCAGCAGTTACTTCTCCGGGAGCTCCTACAATGAGCAGTTCTTC. Translating gives CASSYFSGSSYNEQFF. The genes are TRBV6-2 or TRBV6-3 and TRBJ2-1; D perhaps matches TRBD2 (6 bases). The CDR3 runs to 16 residues. V gave up 1 base and J gave up 0 bases, with 10 bases separating them. The germline V gene encodes CDR1 MNHEY and CDR2 SVGEGT.

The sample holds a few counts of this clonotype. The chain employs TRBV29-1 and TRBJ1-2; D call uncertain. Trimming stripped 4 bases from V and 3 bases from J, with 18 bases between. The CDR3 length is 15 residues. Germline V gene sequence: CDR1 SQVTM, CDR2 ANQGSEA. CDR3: CSVVGVGSGDYGYTF. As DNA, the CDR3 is TGCAGCGTTGTGGGAGTTGGGTCCGGGGACTATGGCTACACCTTC.

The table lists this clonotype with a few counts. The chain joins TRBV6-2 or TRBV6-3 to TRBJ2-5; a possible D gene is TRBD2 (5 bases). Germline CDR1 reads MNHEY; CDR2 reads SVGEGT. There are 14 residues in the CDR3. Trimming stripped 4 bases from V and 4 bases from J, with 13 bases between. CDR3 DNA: TGTGCCAGCAGTTTAAGCGGATCTATAGAGACCCAGTACTTC. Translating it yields CASSLSGSIETQYF.

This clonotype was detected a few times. CDR3: CASSLARGTHNEQFF. As DNA, the CDR3 is TGTGCCAGCAGCTTAGCGCGGGGGACCCACAATGAGCAGTTCTTC. J is TRBJ2-1 and V is TRBV7-8; 7 bases agree with TRBD2. With V trimmed by 0 bases and J by 5 bases, 4 bases remained unmatched. The CDR3 spans 15 residues. Germline V CDR1 and CDR2: SGHVS, FQNEAQ.

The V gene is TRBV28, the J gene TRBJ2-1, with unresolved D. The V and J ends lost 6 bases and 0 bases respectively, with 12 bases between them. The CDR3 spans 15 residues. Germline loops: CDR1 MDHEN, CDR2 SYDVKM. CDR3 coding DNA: TGTGCCAGCAGCCCTCCGGGCAGCTCCTACAATGAGCAGTTCTTC. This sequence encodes CASSPPGSSYNEQFF. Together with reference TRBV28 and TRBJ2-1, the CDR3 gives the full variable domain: DVKVTQSSRYLVKRTGEKVFLECVQDMDHENMFWYRQDPGLGLRLIYFSYDVKMKEKGDIPEGYSVSREKKERFSLILESASTNQTSMYLCASSPPGSSYNEQFFGPGTRLTVL.

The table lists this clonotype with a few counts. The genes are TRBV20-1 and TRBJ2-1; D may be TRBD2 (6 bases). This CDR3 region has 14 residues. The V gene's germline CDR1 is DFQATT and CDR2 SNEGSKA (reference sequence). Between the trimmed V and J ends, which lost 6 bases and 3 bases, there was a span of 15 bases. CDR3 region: CSATRTILYNEQFF. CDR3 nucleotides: TGCAGTGCCACCCGGACTATTCTCTACAATGAGCAGTTCTTC.

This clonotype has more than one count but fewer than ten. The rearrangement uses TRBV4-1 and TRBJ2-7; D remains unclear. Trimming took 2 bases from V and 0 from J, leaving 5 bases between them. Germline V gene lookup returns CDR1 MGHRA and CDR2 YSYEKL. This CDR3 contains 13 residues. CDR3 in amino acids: CASSQSSSYEQYF. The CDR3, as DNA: TGCGCCAGCAGCCAATCCAGCTCCTACGAGCAGTACTTC.

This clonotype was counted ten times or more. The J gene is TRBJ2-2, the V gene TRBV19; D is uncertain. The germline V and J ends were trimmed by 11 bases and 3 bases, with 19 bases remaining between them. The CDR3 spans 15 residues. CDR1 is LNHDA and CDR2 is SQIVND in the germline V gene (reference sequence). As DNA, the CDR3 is TGTGCCGCGAGCCCCCTTGGACCCTACACCGGGGAGCTGTTTTTT. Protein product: CAASPLGPYTGELFF.

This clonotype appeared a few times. The CDR3 nucleotides are TGTGCCAGTAGTATAGGGGGGGAGAGCTCCTACAATGAGCAGTTCTTC. Its protein product is CASSIGGESSYNEQFF. This chain joins TRBV19 and TRBJ2-1; D perhaps matches TRBD2 (6 bases). V lost 1 base, J lost 0 bases, and 10 bases lay in between. The germline gives CDR1 LNHDA, CDR2 SQIVND (reference sequence). The CDR3 contains 16 residues. Based on the CDR3 plus reference TRBV19 and TRBJ2-1, the full variable domain is DGGITQSPKYLFRKEGQNVTLSCEQNLNHDAMYWYRQDPGQGLRLIYYSQIVNDFQKGDIAEGYSVSREKKESFPLTVTSAQKNPTAFYLCASSIGGESSYNEQFFGPGTRLTVL.

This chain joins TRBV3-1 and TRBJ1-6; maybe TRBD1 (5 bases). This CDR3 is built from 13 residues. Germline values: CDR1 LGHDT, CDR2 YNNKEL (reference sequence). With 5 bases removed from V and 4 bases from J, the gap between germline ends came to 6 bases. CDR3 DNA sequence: TGTGCCAGCAGCGACAGTTATAATTCACCCCTCCACTTT. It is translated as CASSDSYNSPLHF.

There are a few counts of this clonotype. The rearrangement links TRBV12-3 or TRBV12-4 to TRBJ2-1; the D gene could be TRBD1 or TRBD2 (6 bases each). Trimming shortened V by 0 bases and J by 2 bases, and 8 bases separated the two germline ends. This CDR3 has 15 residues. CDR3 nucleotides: TGTGCCAGCAGTTTAGCTGGGGGGCCCTACAATGAGCAGTTCTTC. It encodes CASSLAGGPYNEQFF.

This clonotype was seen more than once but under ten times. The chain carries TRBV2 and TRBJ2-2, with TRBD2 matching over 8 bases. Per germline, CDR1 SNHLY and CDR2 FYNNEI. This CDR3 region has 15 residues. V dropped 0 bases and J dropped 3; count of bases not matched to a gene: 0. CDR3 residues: CASSEARGDTGELFF. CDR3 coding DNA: TGTGCCAGCAGTGAAGCGCGGGGGGACACCGGGGAGCTGTTTTTT.

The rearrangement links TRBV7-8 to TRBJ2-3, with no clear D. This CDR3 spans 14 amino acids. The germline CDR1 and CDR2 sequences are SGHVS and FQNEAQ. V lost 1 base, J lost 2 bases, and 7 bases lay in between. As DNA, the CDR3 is TGTGCCAGCAGCTTAGTACGCACCACAGATACGCAGTATTTT. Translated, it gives CASSLVRTTDTQYF.

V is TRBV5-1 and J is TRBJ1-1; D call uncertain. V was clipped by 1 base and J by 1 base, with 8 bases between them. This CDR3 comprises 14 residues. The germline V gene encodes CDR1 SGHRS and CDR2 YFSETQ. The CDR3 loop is CASSLHSGNTEAFF. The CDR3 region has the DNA TGCGCCAGCAGCTTGCATTCAGGGAACACTGAAGCTTTCTTT.

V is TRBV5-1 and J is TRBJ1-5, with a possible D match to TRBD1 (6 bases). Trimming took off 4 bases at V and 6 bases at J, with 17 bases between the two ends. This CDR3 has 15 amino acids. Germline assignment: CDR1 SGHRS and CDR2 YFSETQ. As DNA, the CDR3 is TGCGCCAGCAGCGTTTCCGGGACACTTGGTCAGCCCCAGCATTTT. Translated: CASSVSGTLGQPQHF. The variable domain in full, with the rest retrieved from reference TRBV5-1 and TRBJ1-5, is KAGVTQTPRYLIKTRGQQVTLSCSPISGHRSVSWYQQTPGQGLQFLFEYFSETQRNKGNFPGRFSGRQFSNSRSEMNVSTLELGDSALYLCASSVSGTLGQPQHFGDGTRLSIL.

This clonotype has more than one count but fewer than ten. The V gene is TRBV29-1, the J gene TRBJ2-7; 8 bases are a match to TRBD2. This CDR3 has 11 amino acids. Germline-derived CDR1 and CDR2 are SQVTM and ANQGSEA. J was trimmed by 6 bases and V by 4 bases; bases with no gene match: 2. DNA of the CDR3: TGCAGCGTTGGAGCGGGGGTCGAGCAGTACTTC. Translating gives CSVGAGVEQYF.

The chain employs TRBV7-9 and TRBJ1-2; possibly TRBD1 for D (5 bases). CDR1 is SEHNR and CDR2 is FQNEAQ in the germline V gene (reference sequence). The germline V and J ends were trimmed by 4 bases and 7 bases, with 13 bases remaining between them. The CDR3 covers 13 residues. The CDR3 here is CASSSDEGSGYTF. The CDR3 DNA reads TGTGCCAGCAGCTCGGACGAGGGGTCTGGCTACACCTTC.

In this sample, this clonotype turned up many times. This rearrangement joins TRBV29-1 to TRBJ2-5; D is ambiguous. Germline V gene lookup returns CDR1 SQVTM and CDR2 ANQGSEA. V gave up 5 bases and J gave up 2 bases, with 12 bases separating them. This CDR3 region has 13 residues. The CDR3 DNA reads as TGCAGCGTTCCGATCCACCGGCAAGAGACCCAGTACTTC. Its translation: CSVPIHRQETQYF. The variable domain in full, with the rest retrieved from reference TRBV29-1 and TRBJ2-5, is SAVISQKPSRDICQRGTSLTIQCQVDSQVTMMFWYRQQPGQSLTLIATANQGSEATYESGFVIDKFPISRPNLTFSTLTVSNMSPEDSSIYLCSVPIHRQETQYFGPGTRLLVL.

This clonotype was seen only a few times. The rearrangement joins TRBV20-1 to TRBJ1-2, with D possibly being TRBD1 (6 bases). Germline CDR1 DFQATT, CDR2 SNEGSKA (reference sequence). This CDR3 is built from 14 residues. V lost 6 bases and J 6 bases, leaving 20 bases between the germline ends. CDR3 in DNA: TGCAGTGCCTCCCACCGTTACAGGGTAGATGGCTACACCTTC. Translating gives CSASHRYRVDGYTF.

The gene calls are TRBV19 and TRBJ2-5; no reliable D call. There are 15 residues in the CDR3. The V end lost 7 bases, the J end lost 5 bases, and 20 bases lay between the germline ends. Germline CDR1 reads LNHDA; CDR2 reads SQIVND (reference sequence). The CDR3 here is CASTLDGESPETQYF. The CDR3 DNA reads TGTGCCAGTACCTTAGACGGAGAATCGCCCGAGACCCAGTACTTC.